This T cell receptor (beta chain) was obtained from a study of cytomegalovirus exposure and HLA in healthy donors. Study background: Prior work identified around 120 million unique TCR beta sequences in about 179 million T cells. The study, taken as a whole, reports: Highly shared sequence variants in one cluster were likely a sequencing artifact. HLA alleles were associated with 18,000 or so TCR beta sequences in a later analysis at 0.05 false discovery rate.

Germline CDR1 LGHNA, CDR2 YSLEER. Trimming stripped 5 bases from V and 3 bases from J, with 23 bases between. CDR3 size: 17 residues. At the time of sampling, donors were nominally healthy, though unrecorded immune exposures were likely. Details on this clone: Antigen: not known.

Researchers ran the PCR with 60 Vbeta and 13 Jbeta primers. Generated by immunoSEQ multiplex PCR, the TCRdb table keeps only in-frame clones and is missing some. The sample lists more than 150,000 clones, roughly 80% seen once, with roughly 6.3% in the top ten. The TCR comes from a man between 35 and 55 years old in good health and CMV-seropositive. The V and J genes are TRBV4-3 and TRBJ2-7; TRBD1 might be the D (5 bases). Sequencing was done on a sample of PBMCs. This CDR3 is CASSTHSTGDEYYEQYF. CDR3 DNA: TGCGCCAGCAGCACCCACTCTACAGGCGACGAATACTACGAGCAGTACTTC.